The 11 T cell receptor beta chains below were found in one sample sequenced in a study of T cells in Graves' hyperthyroidism and ophthalmopathy. Amplified TCR beta CDR3 regions derived from RNA transcripts. The HTBI set primed first-round TCR CDR3 RT-PCR. Each CDR3 protein gets one entry after TCRdb re-called the multiplex PCR reads with MiXCR. The sample records 470,000 or so distinct CDR3 sequences, around 21% being singletons. The specimen was blood. These receptors were taken from a man in his late teens or twenties with Graves' hyperthyroidism.

At least ten counts were recorded for this clonotype. This chain links TRBV5-1 with TRBJ2-7; the D is unclear. The CDR3 extends over 14 amino acids. Germline V lookup: CDR1 SGHRS, CDR2 YFSETQ. V lost 0 bases, J lost 2 bases, and 9 bases lay in between. CDR3 residues: CASSLAEMTYEQYF. Here the CDR3 DNA reads TGCGCCAGCAGCTTGGCCGAAATGACCTACGAGCAGTACTTC.

About this clonotype itself: The conserved phenylalanine or tryptophan is not found at the CDR3 terminus, so this likely reflects a read error. This chain connects TRBV27 to TRBJ1-2; D remains unclear. The CDR3 consists of 14 residues. Germline CDR1 reads MNHEY; CDR2 reads SMNVEV (reference sequence). V gave up 8 bases and J gave up 2 bases, with 15 bases separating them. CDR3 coding DNA: TGTGCCAGCTGGAGCCCCCCTCTAAACTATGGCTACACCATC. Translated, it gives CASWSPPLNYGYTI.

J is TRBJ1-3 and V is TRBV6-5; D remains unclear. The CDR3 is 14 amino acids. Germline CDR1 is MNHEY and CDR2 is SVGAGI. Trimming took 7 bases from V and 2 from J, leaving 12 bases between them. CDR3 in amino acids: CASIPAAPGNTIYF. For the CDR3, the DNA is TGTGCCAGCATCCCGGCAGCTCCTGGAAACACCATATATTTT.

This clonotype was recorded at least ten times. This chain links TRBV6-4 with TRBJ1-1, with 8 positions matching TRBD1. CDR3 size: 15 residues. V dropped 4 bases and J dropped 4; count of bases not matched to a gene: 8. Germline CDR1 reads MRHNA; CDR2 reads SNTAGT. This CDR3 is CASSASDRAGTEAFF. CDR3 coding DNA: TGTGCCAGCAGTGCCTCGGACAGGGCAGGCACTGAAGCTTTCTTT.

This clonotype was seen at least ten times. The chain uses TRBV12-5 and TRBJ2-5, with TRBD1 matching over 8 bases. Germline V gene data show CDR1 as LGHNT and CDR2 as FRNRAP. The CDR3 sequence is 16 residues long. The junction had 9 bases not matched to a gene; V was cut back by 1 base and J by 5 bases. This chain's CDR3 is CASGLARTGHGETQYF. The CDR3 region has the DNA TGTGCTAGTGGTTTGGCCCGGACAGGGCATGGCGAGACCCAGTACTTC.

This chain connects TRBV15 to TRBJ2-7; 13 nucleotides agree with TRBD2. CDR1 and CDR2 from the germline V gene are LNHNV and YYDKDF (reference sequence). Losses at the gene ends were 7 bases for V and 4 bases for J; bases not matched to a gene: 16. This CDR3 has 18 amino acids. The CDR3 reads CATTTVGPGTSGMYEQYF. DNA of the CDR3: TGTGCCACCACCACCGTGGGCCCCGGGACTAGCGGGATGTACGAGCAGTACTTC.

This clonotype was seen only a few times. The chain couples TRBV28 to TRBJ2-3; D uncertain. CDR1 MDHEN and CDR2 SYDVKM come from the germline V gene. This CDR3 has 13 residues. Trimming stripped 7 bases from V and 4 bases from J, with 12 bases between. The CDR3 region has the DNA TGTGCCAGCAACCGACTGGTACCAGATACGCAGTATTTT. As protein: CASNRLVPDTQYF.

The chain joins TRBV7-2 to TRBJ2-7; TRBD1 aligns across 10 bases. This CDR3 comprises 15 residues. J was trimmed by 3 bases and V by 4 bases; bases with no gene match: 6. Germline V gene lookup returns CDR1 SGHTA and CDR2 FQGNSA. Here the CDR3 reads CASSSGTGVFYEQYF. CDR3 bases: TGTGCCAGCAGCTCCGGGACAGGGGTTTTCTACGAGCAGTACTTC.

The rearrangement links TRBV20-1 to TRBJ2-5; TRBD1 matches 7 bases. V dropped 5 bases and J dropped 2; count of bases not matched to a gene: 17. The CDR3 totals 17 residues. In germline, CDR1 is DFQATT, CDR2 SNEGSKA (reference sequence). The CDR3 DNA is TGCAGTGCTTTGACAGGGCTAGGCTCTATAACACAAGAGACCCAGTACTTC. Its protein product is CSALTGLGSITQETQYF.

For this clonotype: One end of the junction is discordant with germline, which a read error may explain. V is TRBV12-3 or TRBV12-4 and J is TRBJ2-7; D is ambiguous. This CDR3 is built from 13 residues. CDR3: CASSPIPSYDQYF. CDR3 nucleotides: TGTGCCAGCAGTCCCATTCCTTCCTACGATCAGTACTTC.

This clonotype occurred a few times. The chain carries TRBV2 and TRBJ1-2; D uncertain. The germline V and J ends were trimmed by 9 bases and 8 bases, with 13 bases remaining between them. The length of the CDR3 is 11 residues. Germline CDR1 and CDR2: SNHLY and FYNNEI. In nucleotides, the CDR3 is TGTGCCAGTAGATACAGTGGCGGCTACACCTTC. Amino acids: CASRYSGGYTF.